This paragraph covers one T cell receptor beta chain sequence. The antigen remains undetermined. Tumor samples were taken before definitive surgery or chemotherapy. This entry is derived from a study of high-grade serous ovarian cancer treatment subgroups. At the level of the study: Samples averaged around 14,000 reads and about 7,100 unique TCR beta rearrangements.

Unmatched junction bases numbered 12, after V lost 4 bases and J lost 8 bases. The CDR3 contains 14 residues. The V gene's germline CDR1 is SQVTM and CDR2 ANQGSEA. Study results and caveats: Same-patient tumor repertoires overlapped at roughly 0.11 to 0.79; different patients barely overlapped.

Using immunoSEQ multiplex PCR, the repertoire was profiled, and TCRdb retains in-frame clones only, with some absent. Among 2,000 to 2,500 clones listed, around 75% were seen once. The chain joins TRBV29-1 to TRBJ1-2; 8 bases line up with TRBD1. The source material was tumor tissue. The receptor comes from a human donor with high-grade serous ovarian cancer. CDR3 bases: TGCAGCGTTGCCGCGACTGGACAGGGAATAGGCTACACCTTC. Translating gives CSVAATGQGIGYTF.